This T cell receptor (beta chain) appears in the sequencing data of a study of T cell responses to AZD1222 COVID-19 vaccine. Profiled with immunoSEQ multiplex PCR; TCRdb holds only in-frame clones, not every one. The data hold about 120,000 clones, with about 86% observed a single time. Germline V lookup: CDR1 KGHSH, CDR2 LQKENI. Trimming took 2 bases from V and 3 from J, leaving 7 bases between them. The CDR3 contains 13 residues. V gene TRBV18 combines with J gene TRBJ1-2; D is uncertain. The receptor comes from an adult who received the AZD1222 COVID-19 vaccine. The sequences come from peripheral blood, collected 28 days after the second AZD1222 dose. CDR3 sequence: CASSPTVDYGYTF. CDR3 nucleotides: TGTGCCAGCTCACCAACAGTAGACTATGGCTACACCTTC.